This T cell receptor (beta chain) derives from a study of human T cells and chemical hapten exposure listed by TCRdb under 2021. Regarding the complete study: For sensitization, 2% DPC in acetone was applied to a roughly 2 cm by roughly 2 cm area of upper inner arm skin. Throughout the study period of roughly 24 weeks, patients also received therapeutic DPC doses to the scalp every week. Patch testing on the upper back used Finn chambers containing 0.01% DPC, with scoring done after 6 days according to International Contact Dermatitis Research Group standards. The mostly female patient cohort included alopecia areata with under or over 50% scalp involvement, alopecia totalis and alopecia universalis. Libraries were pooled for sequencing, and variation in per-sample TCR yields was attributed mainly to small differences in library volumes within the pool. The study tracked peripheral blood TCR repertoire changes in vivo during primary and secondary sensitization to the hapten diphenylcyclopropenone (DPC) in alopecia patients. Blood was sampled from patients pre-sensitization (week 0) and at 2, 6 and about 24 weeks after DPC sensitization. Blood for TCR sequencing was provided by twenty-nine alopecia patients at one to four time points (pre-sensitization, 2, 6 and 24 weeks). General conclusions and limits of the study: Expanded TCRs formed significantly more large CDR3 similarity clusters than pre-sensitization or healthy control sets, consistent with antigen-driven responses. Repeated subsampling changed both the strength of the expansion versus patch-test correlation and the threshold at which that correlation became significant. The number of TCRs above 1 in 1000 frequency did not change with DPC sensitization; there was no evidence of global repertoire structure alterations. Patch test score was positively correlated with the number of PT1 expanded TCRs, with significance at thresholds 8, 16 and 32 but not at 4. Because all patients had alopecia, a presumed autoimmune disease, the immune response of the patients might differ from that of healthy individuals.

As encoded in the germline V gene, CDR1 is MDHEN while CDR2 is SYDVKM. Taken from cysteine to phenylalanine, the CDR3 has 14 residues. Only the CDR3 portion is preserved as DNA: 42 bases, with reading frame beginning at the first base. V is cut back by 6 bases and J by 2 bases, with 6 bases in the junction unmatched. This clonotype was observed at least ten times. There is no known antigen for this receptor. No qualities accompany the bases; no much larger clone lies one base away. Libraries were constructed by RACE. The sample was run on a NextSeq 500. During library preparation, unique molecular identifiers were attached to individual cDNA molecules so that TCRs could be counted quantitatively and reproducibly. Each blood RNA sample was used to sequence both TCR alpha and TCR beta chains. Per the original workflow: A median of about 87,000 TCRs per sample was observed, with a range of about 20,000 to 700,000. The Decombinator software suite was used to annotate the V, J and CDR3 of the TCR reads. Every sample was subsampled to the same number of TCRs (28,000) for the PS versus PT1 abundance plots. TCRs were defined as expanded if absent before sensitization and observed at least eight times at the 2-week time point. TCRdb handled the public reads itself, with Q25 trimming in fastp and clone calling in MiXCR, and kept productive beta chains. All rows with the same CDR3 protein become a single entry with the most common DNA and genes. In this record, the V and J calls reflect TCRdb's handling and not the investigators' own analysis. The sample table holds around 250,000 distinct CDR3 sequences, of which about 9.4% were seen once. The ten largest clones add up to 2% to 2.5% of the sample.

The time point tag for this specimen amounts to: pre-sensitization, week 0. The treatment or condition label here, explained by the study, means: therapeutic diphenylcyclopropenone sensitization with weekly scalp DPC. At each patch-test visit, blood was drawn before the patch test was applied. Patients were eligible if aged 18 to 70, diagnosed with alopecia and judged suitable for DPC therapy, and pregnant patients were excluded. Unfractionated whole blood was collected in Tempus Blood RNA tubes, and total RNA was extracted from that blood. The source is a woman between 40 and 50 years old with alopecia areata. Some clones in this sample may be carry-over from other donors' samples. This sample comprised whole blood, obtained in connection with sensitization to the hapten diphenylcyclopropenone (DPC). Recombination linked TRBV28 to TRBJ2-7; TRBD1 lines up with 8 middle nucleotides. Here is the DNA: TGTGCCAGCAGCCCGCAGGGGGCCACCTACGAGCAGTACTTC. The translation is CASSPQGATYEQYF.